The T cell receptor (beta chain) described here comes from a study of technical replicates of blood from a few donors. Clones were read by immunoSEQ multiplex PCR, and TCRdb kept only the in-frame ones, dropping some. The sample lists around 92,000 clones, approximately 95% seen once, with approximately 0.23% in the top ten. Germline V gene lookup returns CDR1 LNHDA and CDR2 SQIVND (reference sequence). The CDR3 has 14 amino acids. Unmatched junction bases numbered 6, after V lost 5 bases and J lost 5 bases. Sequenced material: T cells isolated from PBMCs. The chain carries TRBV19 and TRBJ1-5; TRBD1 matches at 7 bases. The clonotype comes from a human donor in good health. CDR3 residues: CASSATGWYQPQHF. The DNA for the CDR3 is TGTGCCAGTAGTGCGACAGGGTGGTATCAGCCCCAGCATTTT.